The next 26 T cell receptor beta chains were all read from a single sample in a study of blood T cell repertoires in COVID-19. Produced via immunoSEQ multiplex PCR; TCRdb's table is partial and in-frame only. The sample records fewer than 250,000 clones, about 82% being singletons. Source material: peripheral blood. The origin of the receptors is an elderly woman with COVID-19, enrolled during active disease.

V gene TRBV16 combines with J gene TRBJ1-2; D is undetermined. V was pared by 2 bases and J by 7 bases, with 17 bases between. This CDR3 contains 15 residues. Germline V gene data show CDR1 as KGHSY and CDR2 as FQNENV. The CDR3 is CASSQTPPQLLGYTF. Written as DNA, the CDR3 is TGTGCCAGCAGCCAAACCCCCCCCCAGTTGCTTGGCTACACCTTC.

The V call is TRBV3-1 (or the pseudogene TRBV3-2), the J call TRBJ2-7, with 10 bases lining up with TRBD1. V shed 4 bases, J shed 6 bases, and the junction held 6 bases outside the gene matches. From germline, CDR1 is LGHDT and CDR2 YNNKEL (reference sequence). CDR3 size: 14 residues. CDR3 residues: CASSLPGQGVEQYF. The CDR3 bases are TGTGCCAGCAGCCTACCAGGACAGGGGGTCGAGCAGTACTTC.

The chain has TRBV5-1 and TRBJ1-1; D remains ambiguous. The germline V and J ends were trimmed by 0 bases and 5 bases, with 11 bases remaining between them. The CDR3 is 14 amino acids. Germline loops: CDR1 SGHRS, CDR2 YFSETQ. The CDR3 region has the DNA TGCGCCAGCAGCTTGGCCCCGGCGGGGACTGAAGCTTTCTTT. It codes for CASSLAPAGTEAFF. The entire variable domain, with the rest obtained from reference TRBV5-1 and TRBJ1-1, is as follows: KAGVTQTPRYLIKTRGQQVTLSCSPISGHRSVSWYQQTPGQGLQFLFEYFSETQRNKGNFPGRFSGRQFSNSRSEMNVSTLELGDSALYLCASSLAPAGTEAFFGQGTRLTVV.

CDR3 sequence reads: CASRRGRNTIYF. As DNA, the CDR3 is TGTGCCAGCAGAAGAGGTAGGAACACCATATATTTT. The chain uses TRBV28 and TRBJ1-3; D gene uncertain. The CDR3 spans 12 residues. CDR1 is MDHEN and CDR2 is SYDVKM in the germline V gene. The V end was cut by 6 bases, the J end by 7 bases, with 10 bases between.

This clone was recorded once. This chain uses TRBV28 with TRBJ1-6, with 11 bases aligning to TRBD1. The CDR3 consists of 16 residues. J was trimmed by 8 bases and V by 4 bases; bases with no gene match: 7. Per the germline V gene, CDR1 is MDHEN and CDR2 is SYDVKM. The chain's CDR3 is CASSSQWTGGYSPLHF. The CDR3 coding sequence is TGTGCCAGCAGTTCGCAATGGACAGGGGGCTATTCACCCCTCCACTTT.

The chain recombines TRBV7-6 with TRBJ2-2; TRBD2 matches 8 bases. V shed 4 bases and J 8 bases; nucleotides not matched to a gene: 3. The CDR3 has 13 amino acids. Germline V gene lookup returns CDR1 SGHVS and CDR2 FNYEAQ. The CDR3 here is CASSWGLVGELFF. CDR3 nucleotides: TGTGCCAGCAGCTGGGGACTAGTGGGGGAGCTGTTTTTT.

The rearrangement links TRBV21-1 to TRBJ2-7; TRBD1, the table's D call, was not compared with the DNA. TRBV21-1 is labeled a pseudogene. The CDR3 is 16 residues long. As DNA, the CDR3 is TGTGCCAGCAGCAAAGGGGTCGCAGGACAGGGAGACGAGCAGTACGTC. The encoded protein is CASSKGVAGQGDEQYV.

The chain recombines TRBV6-6 with TRBJ2-5; 15 positions agree with TRBD2. Germline values: CDR1 MNHNY, CDR2 SVGAGI (reference sequence). The CDR3 has 16 residues. After removal of 6 bases from V and 5 bases from J, the junction contained 7 bases not matched to a gene. The CDR3 loop is CASRSGLAGGTETQYF. The DNA for the CDR3 is TGTGCCAGCAGATCGGGACTAGCGGGGGGAACGGAGACCCAGTACTTC.

The V call is TRBV5-4, the J call TRBJ1-2; D unclear. The CDR3 length is 11 residues. Trimming stripped 3 bases from V and 2 bases from J, with 2 bases between. Germline V gives CDR1 SGHNT, CDR2 YYREEE (reference sequence). The chain's CDR3 is CASSSNYGYTF. The DNA of the CDR3 is TGTGCCAGCAGCTCGAACTATGGCTACACCTTC.

J is TRBJ2-7 and V is TRBV6-1; D possibly corresponds to TRBD1 (6 bases). CDR1 MNHNS and CDR2 SASEGT come from the germline V gene. The CDR3 runs to 13 residues. The CDR3 loop reads CASSEGVGRTVAV. As DNA, the CDR3 is TGTGCCAGCAGTGAAGGAGTGGGTAGGACAGTTGCTGTC.

The sample holds one count of this clone. The J gene is TRBJ2-2, the V gene TRBV5-4; TRBD2 aligns across 14 bases. The CDR3 spans 17 residues. Germline trimming cut 3 bases from V and 4 bases from J; bases unmatched to any gene: 5. Germline V gene sequence: CDR1 SGHNT, CDR2 YYREEE (reference sequence). The CDR3 bases are TGTGCCAGCAGCTCGGGACTAGCGGGGGCGGGCACCGGGGAGCTGTTTTTT. It encodes CASSSGLAGAGTGELFF.

The gene calls are TRBV6-4 and TRBJ1-2; D possibly corresponds to TRBD1 (6 bases). The V gene's germline CDR1 is MRHNA and CDR2 SNTAGT. Trimming left V 3 bases short and J 8 bases short, with 13 bases between. This CDR3 is built from 13 residues. CDR3 amino acids: CASSEDRSTGYTF. The CDR3, as DNA: TGTGCCAGCAGTGAAGACAGGTCTACGGGCTACACCTTC.

The gene calls are TRBV12-3 or TRBV12-4 and TRBJ1-1, with 11 bases aligning to TRBD1. There are 13 residues in the CDR3. The V and J ends lost 7 bases and 10 bases, in that order; junction bases with no gene match: 8. CDR3 coding DNA: TGTGCCAGCATCCTAGGACAGGGGGCATCAGCTTTCTTT. Protein product: CASILGQGASAFF.

This chain joins TRBV11-2 and TRBJ2-7; 12 nucleotides align to TRBD1. Unmatched junction bases numbered 5, after V lost 2 bases and J lost 6 bases. CDR1 is SGHAT and CDR2 is FQNNGV in the germline V gene. The CDR3 sequence is 15 residues long. The CDR3 loop is CASSLTGTGGSEQYV. The CDR3 region has the DNA TGTGCCAGCAGCTTAACCGGGACAGGGGGCTCCGAGCAGTACGTC.

The V gene is TRBV6-2 or TRBV6-3, the J gene TRBJ1-1, with 7 bases that match TRBD1. J was trimmed by 6 bases and V by 4 bases; bases with no gene match: 5. Per germline, CDR1 MNHEY and CDR2 SVGEGT. There are 13 residues in the CDR3. The CDR3 sequence is CASSFGQGAEAFF. The CDR3 DNA sequence: TGTGCCAGCAGTTTCGGCCAGGGGGCTGAAGCTTTCTTT.

This chain uses TRBV7-9 with TRBJ1-2; TRBD1 might be the D (6 bases). The germline CDR1 and CDR2 sequences are SEHNR and FQNEAQ (reference sequence). The V end was cut by 4 bases, the J end by 8 bases, with 20 bases between. This CDR3 has 15 residues. CDR3 DNA: TGTGCCAGCAGCTCGTACATACAGGGAGTAAAGGGCTACACCTTC. Translated, it gives CASSSYIQGVKGYTF.

This chain links TRBV4-2 with TRBJ2-5; D is ambiguous. The germline V gene encodes CDR1 LGHNA and CDR2 YNFKEQ. V lost 1 base, J lost 4 bases, and 4 bases lay in between. This CDR3 spans 12 amino acids. The CDR3 loop reads CASSQAGETQYF. Written as DNA, the CDR3 is TGTGCCAGCAGCCAAGCCGGAGAGACCCAGTACTTC.

Concerning this clone itself: Other nucleotide sequences in the sample specify the same CDR3. This chain's CDR3 is CASSPLAGEYNEQFF. CDR3 coding DNA: TGTGCCAGCTCTCCGCTAGCGGGGGAGTACAATGAGCAGTTCTTC. J is TRBJ2-1 and V is TRBV18; 10 bases align to TRBD2. CDR1 KGHSH and CDR2 LQKENI come from the germline V gene. The V gene end was trimmed by 6 bases and the J gene end by 4 bases; junction bases not matched to a gene: 6. This CDR3 has 15 residues.

This clone was seen only once. This chain links TRBV27 with TRBJ1-4; tentative D call: TRBD1 (6 bases). CDR1 is MNHEY and CDR2 is SMNVEV in the germline V gene (reference sequence). The CDR3 is made up of 14 amino acids. V lost 5 bases to trimming and J lost 8 bases, with 15 bases between them. The chain's CDR3 is CASSPGQGSEKLFF. The CDR3 nucleotides read TGTGCCAGCAGTCCGGGGCAGGGGAGCGAAAAACTGTTTTTT. Full variable domain (missing parts from reference TRBV27 and TRBJ1-4): EAQVTQNPRYLITVTGKKLTVTCSQNMNHEYMSWYRQDPGLGLRQIYYSMNVEVTDKGDVPEGYKVSRKEKRNFPLILESPSPNQTSLYFCASSPGQGSEKLFFGSGTQLSVL.

In the case of this clone: An end of the junction does not agree with germline; a read error may underlie this. The genes are TRBV7-8 and TRBJ1-1, with D unresolved. CDR3 size: 14 residues. CDR1 is SGHVS, CDR2 FQNEAQ, per germline. The chain's CDR3 is CASSLGRGGTEAFF. The CDR3 nucleotides are TGTGCCAGCAGCTTAGGTCGGGGTGGCACTGAAGCCTTCTTT.

Concerning this clone itself: Different DNA sequences within this sample yield the same CDR3. The chain is built from TRBV7-2 and TRBJ2-7; D possibly corresponds to TRBD2 (6 bases). The CDR3 length is 14 residues. V was trimmed by 3 bases and J by 2 bases, leaving 11 bases between them. In germline, CDR1 is SGHTA, CDR2 FQGNSA. CDR3: CASSLGGVTYEQYF. The CDR3 DNA reads TGTGCCAGCAGCTTGGGCGGGGTGACCTACGAGCAGTACTTC.

This rearrangement joins TRBV7-8 to TRBJ1-6, with D possibly TRBD1 on 5 matching bases. Trimming took 5 bases from V and 7 from J, leaving 9 bases between them. Germline CDR1 reads SGHVS; CDR2 reads FQNEAQ. The CDR3 runs 13 residues. The CDR3 loop is CASSDSKNSPLHF. DNA of the CDR3: TGTGCCAGCAGCGACAGTAAGAATTCACCCCTCCACTTT.

The chain has TRBV4-1 and TRBJ1-3; maybe TRBD1 (5 bases). CDR3 length: 14 amino acids. Germline V gives CDR1 MGHRA, CDR2 YSYEKL. Trimming removed 3 bases from V and 2 bases from J, with 8 bases in between. The CDR3 DNA reads as TGCGCCAGCAGCCAGGGGGGGGCTGGAAACACCATATATTTT. Amino acids: CASSQGGAGNTIYF.

This clone appeared a single time. V and J are TRBV28 and TRBJ1-1; perhaps TRBD1 as D (6 bases). Germline assignment: CDR1 MDHEN and CDR2 SYDVKM. CDR3 length equals 15 residues. Trimming pared 1 base from V and 1 base from J, leaving 10 bases between. The CDR3 bases are TGTGCCAGCAGTTTATATGGGGGCGGGAACACTGAAGCTTTCTTT. Translation: CASSLYGGGNTEAFF. The variable domain in full, completed from reference TRBV28 and TRBJ1-1, reads DVKVTQSSRYLVKRTGEKVFLECVQDMDHENMFWYRQDPGLGLRLIYFSYDVKMKEKGDIPEGYSVSREKKERFSLILESASTNQTSMYLCASSLYGGGNTEAFFGQGTRLTVV.

This rearrangement joins TRBV4-3 to TRBJ1-2; 8 positions agree with TRBD1. V lost 3 bases to trimming and J lost 3 bases; unmatched junction nucleotides: 12. Germline values: CDR1 LGHNA, CDR2 YSLEER. The CDR3 totals 17 residues. The CDR3 bases are TGCGCCAGCAGCCACGGGACAGGAGGCGCATGGCACTATGGCTACACCTTC. It specifies CASSHGTGGAWHYGYTF.

This clone appeared once. The chain recombines TRBV6-5 with TRBJ1-5; D remains ambiguous. The CDR3 is 13 residues long. Trimming shortened V by 5 bases and J by 0 bases, and 5 bases separated the two germline ends. CDR1 and CDR2 from the germline V gene are MNHEY and SVGAGI. CDR3 sequence reads: CASSPNSNQPQHF. As DNA, the CDR3 is TGTGCCAGCAGTCCTAATAGCAATCAGCCCCAGCATTTT.